The 17 T cell receptor beta chains presented below share a single source sample, sequenced in a study of blood T cell repertoires in COVID-19. This table comes from immunoSEQ multiplex PCR, and its TCRdb copy is limited to in-frame clones, with some not included. Among 250,000 to 400,000 clones listed, about nine tenths were seen once. The sequencing input was PBMCs or T cells enriched from blood (not recorded which). Receptor source: a man aged 55 to 69 who had recovered from COVID-19.

About this clone itself: Other nucleotide sequences in the sample specify the same CDR3. The V call is TRBV7-9, the J call TRBJ2-1; TRBD2 matches 16 bases. Germline V gives CDR1 SEHNR, CDR2 FQNEAQ (reference sequence). V was clipped by 4 bases and J by 4 bases; unmatched bases: 4. The CDR3 runs to 17 residues. CDR3 region: CASSSPGLAGGYNEQFF. The CDR3 nucleotides are TGTGCCAGCAGCTCGCCGGGACTAGCGGGAGGGTACAATGAGCAGTTCTTC.

The rearrangement joins TRBV25-1 to TRBJ1-2; 7 nucleotides agree with TRBD1. The length of the CDR3 is 13 residues. V trimming: 8 bases; J trimming: 2 bases; junction bases outside the gene matches: 5. Germline lookup yields CDR1 MGHDK and CDR2 SYGVNS. The CDR3 DNA is TGTGCCAGCCAAGCACAGGGGAACTATGGCTACACCTTC. Protein product: CASQAQGNYGYTF.

V gene TRBV6-2 or TRBV6-3 combines with J gene TRBJ1-1; 9 bases line up with TRBD1. Losses at the gene ends were 2 bases for V and 1 base for J; bases not matched to a gene: 5. The CDR3 has 16 amino acids. Germline V gene sequence: CDR1 MNHEY, CDR2 SVGEGT. Written as DNA, the CDR3 is TGTGCCAGCAGTTACCGCACAGGGGGCGAGAACACTGAAGCTTTCTTT. Its protein product is CASSYRTGGENTEAFF.

This sequence joins TRBV5-6 and TRBJ2-7; D perhaps matches TRBD2 (5 bases). The ends were cut back, 4 bases at V and 2 bases at J, with 7 bases in the middle. The length of the CDR3 is 12 residues. Germline V lookup: CDR1 SGHDT, CDR2 YYEEEE. Here the CDR3 reads CASSDGAYEQYF. The DNA for the CDR3 is TGTGCCAGCAGCGACGGGGCCTACGAGCAGTACTTC.

This clone was counted a single time. The J gene is TRBJ1-1, the V gene TRBV6-5; D is unresolved. Germline V CDR1 and CDR2: MNHEY, SVGAGI. V was trimmed by 8 bases and J by 1 base, leaving 8 bases between them. The CDR3 extends over 12 amino acids. CDR3: CASSDWNTEAFF. As DNA, the CDR3 is TGTGCCAGCTCAGATTGGAACACTGAAGCTTTCTTT.

The chain employs TRBV5-6 and TRBJ2-3; 10 bases are a match to TRBD2. The junction had 9 bases not matched to a gene; V was cut back by 2 bases and J by 3 bases. The CDR3 covers 17 residues. The germline gives CDR1 SGHDT, CDR2 YYEEEE. The CDR3 DNA reads as TGTGCCAGCAGCTTCGGATTTAGACTAGCGGGTACAGATACGCAGTATTTT. Translation: CASSFGFRLAGTDTQYF.

This chain joins TRBV11-3 and TRBJ2-7, with a tentative D call TRBD1 (5 bases). Trimming shortened V by 3 bases and J by 1 base, and 7 bases separated the two germline ends. This CDR3 contains 13 residues. The germline V gene encodes CDR1 SGHNT and CDR2 YENEEA. The DNA for the CDR3 is TGTGCCAGCAGCTTGGGGCAATCCTACGAGCAGTACTTC. The encoded protein is CASSLGQSYEQYF.

The V call is TRBV5-1, the J call TRBJ2-1; 14 bases map to TRBD2. With 0 bases clipped from V and 5 bases from J, the junction kept 7 bases outside the gene matches. This CDR3 is built from 18 residues. Germline assignment: CDR1 SGHRS and CDR2 YFSETQ. The CDR3 sequence: CASSLGTSGRYTDNEQFF. Written as DNA, the CDR3 is TGCGCCAGCAGCTTGGGGACTAGCGGGAGGTACACTGACAATGAGCAGTTCTTC.

This clone was recorded once. CDR3 sequence: CASSLGGINTGELFF. The CDR3 region has the DNA TGCGCCAGCAGCTTGGGCGGAATCAACACCGGGGAGCTGTTTTTT. The chain has TRBV5-1 and TRBJ2-2, with D unresolved. Looked up from germline, CDR1 is SGHRS and CDR2 is YFSETQ. Trimming took 0 bases from V and 2 from J, leaving 8 bases between them. This CDR3 comprises 15 residues.

V is TRBV7-2 and J is TRBJ1-6; D ambiguous. The CDR3 covers 16 residues. Germline-derived CDR1 and CDR2 are SGHTA and FQGNSA. The ends were cut back, 5 bases at V and 0 bases at J, with 11 bases in the middle. The CDR3: CASSAQWSSYNSPLHF. The CDR3 DNA is TGTGCCAGCAGCGCCCAGTGGAGCTCCTATAATTCACCCCTCCACTTT.

The chain carries TRBV2 and TRBJ1-6; tentative D call: TRBD1 (5 bases). Germline lookup yields CDR1 SNHLY and CDR2 FYNNEI. V gave up 6 bases and J gave up 3 bases, with 12 bases separating them. The CDR3 is 15 amino acids. CDR3 bases: TGTGCCAGCAGAGCGCAGGGAAACTATAATTCACCCCTCCACTTT. As protein: CASRAQGNYNSPLHF.

This clone was counted between two and nine times. The genes are TRBV10-1 and TRBJ1-2, with D unclear. V lost 5 bases to trimming and J lost 2 bases, with 18 bases between them. The CDR3 is 16 amino acids. The germline V gene encodes CDR1 WNHNN and CDR2 SYGVQD (reference sequence). This CDR3 is CASSPKNRERNYGYTF. The CDR3 DNA reads TGCGCCAGCAGTCCAAAAAACAGAGAACGAAACTATGGCTACACCTTC.

The chain uses TRBV10-2 and TRBJ2-1, with 9 nucleotides matching TRBD2. J lost 8 bases, V lost 4 bases, and 6 bases had no gene match. The germline V gene has CDR1 WSHSY and CDR2 SAAADI. The CDR3 totals 14 residues. The DNA of the CDR3 is TGCGCCAGCAGTGTGGCTAGCGGGGTCTATGAGCAGTTCTTC. It is translated as CASSVASGVYEQFF.

V and J are TRBV7-2 and TRBJ2-7, with 7 nucleotides matching TRBD1. Germline V CDR1 and CDR2: SGHTA, FQGNSA. The CDR3 extends over 13 amino acids. With V trimmed by 4 bases and J by 5 bases, 5 bases remained unmatched. The CDR3, as DNA: TGTGCCAGCAGCTCCGGCAGGGGGAACGAGCAGTACTTC. Protein: CASSSGRGNEQYF.

V is TRBV18 and J is TRBJ2-7; 9 nucleotides match TRBD1. Germline V gene data show CDR1 as KGHSH and CDR2 as LQKENI. This CDR3 has 16 residues. J lost 5 bases, V lost 4 bases, and 12 bases had no gene match. CDR3 in amino acids: CASSLRAGTGTDEQYF. The CDR3 nucleotides read TGTGCCAGCTCACTTCGAGCCGGGACAGGGACCGACGAGCAGTACTTC.

The CDR3 region is CAWRSVREGSGANVLTF. Written as DNA, the CDR3 is TGTGCCTGGAGGTCCGTCAGGGAGGGCTCTGGGGCCAACGTCCTGACTTTC. The J gene is TRBJ2-6, the V gene TRBV30, with TRBD2 identical over 7 bases. The trim removed 3 bases at V and 0 bases at J, leaving 8 bases unmatched. CDR1 is GTSNPN, CDR2 SVGIG, per germline (reference sequence). The CDR3 extends over 17 amino acids.

The chain recombines TRBV18 with TRBJ2-7, with TRBD2 as a possible D gene (5 bases). Germline V gives CDR1 KGHSH, CDR2 LQKENI. The CDR3 is 13 residues long. Trimming removed 6 bases at V and 5 bases at J, with 14 bases between. The CDR3 sequence is CASSPGIKDEQYF. For the CDR3, the DNA is TGTGCCAGCTCTCCCGGGATAAAGGACGAGCAGTACTTC.